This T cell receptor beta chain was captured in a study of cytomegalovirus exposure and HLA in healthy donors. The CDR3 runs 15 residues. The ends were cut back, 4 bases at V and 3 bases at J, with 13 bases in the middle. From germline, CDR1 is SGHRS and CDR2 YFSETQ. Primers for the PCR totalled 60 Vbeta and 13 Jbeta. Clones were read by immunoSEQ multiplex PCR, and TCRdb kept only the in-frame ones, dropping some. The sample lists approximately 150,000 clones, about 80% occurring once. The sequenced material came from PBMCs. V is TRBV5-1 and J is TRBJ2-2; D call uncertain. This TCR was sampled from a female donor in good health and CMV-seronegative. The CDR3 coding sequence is TGCGCCAGCAGCCTTTCGAACGGAGACACCGGGGAGCTGTTTTTT. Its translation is CASSLSNGDTGELFF.